Shown below are 14 T cell receptor beta chains from a single sample sequenced in a study of blood T cell repertoires in COVID-19. TCRdb keeps only in-frame clones here, not all; method: immunoSEQ multiplex PCR. The table has about 180,000 clones, about four fifths seen once. The sample taken for sequencing was peripheral blood. These receptors all stem from a woman aged 70-85 years with acute or convalescent COVID-19.

The chain couples TRBV6-5 to TRBJ2-7; 8 bases are shared with TRBD1. The CDR3 spans 14 residues. Per the germline V gene, CDR1 is MNHEY and CDR2 is SVGAGI. V shed 6 bases and J 3 bases; nucleotides not matched to a gene: 7. This CDR3 reads CASSPGQGNYEQYF. The CDR3 nucleotides are TGTGCCAGCAGCCCCGGACAGGGTAACTACGAGCAGTACTTC.

V usage is TRBV13 and J usage is TRBJ2-1; 9 nucleotides align to TRBD2. The V gene's germline CDR1 is PRHDT and CDR2 FYEKMQ (reference sequence). Trimming took 4 bases from V and 4 from J; bases not matched to a gene: 5. This CDR3 spans 15 amino acids. Written as DNA, the CDR3 is TGTGCCAGCAGCTCCGGGACTAGCCCTTACAATGAGCAGTTCTTC. Translating gives CASSSGTSPYNEQFF.

The V and J genes are TRBV6-4 and TRBJ2-1; 9 bases are shared with TRBD2. V dropped 0 bases and J dropped 6; count of bases not matched to a gene: 3. Germline-derived CDR1 and CDR2 are MRHNA and SNTAGT. CDR3 length: 15 residues. CDR3 in DNA: TGTGCCAGCAGTGACTCCCAGCGGGGGGTCAATGAGCAGTTCTTC. Protein sequence: CASSDSQRGVNEQFF.

This sequence joins TRBV6-6 and TRBJ1-5; TRBD1 is a possible D gene (5 bases). CDR1 MNHNY and CDR2 SVGAGI come from the germline V gene (reference sequence). Between the trimmed V and J ends, which lost 5 bases and 7 bases, there was a span of 24 bases. CDR3 length: 17 amino acids. The CDR3: CASSPSFGGGGRQPQHF. For the CDR3, the DNA is TGTGCCAGCAGTCCGTCTTTCGGGGGTGGGGGACGCCAGCCCCAGCATTTT.

This clone occurred a few times. This chain uses TRBV7-8 with TRBJ2-3; TRBD1 matches 9 bases. In germline, CDR1 is SGHVS, CDR2 FQNEAQ. V trimming: 5 bases; J trimming: 6 bases; junction bases outside the gene matches: 12. The CDR3 sequence is 16 residues long. The CDR3 nucleotides are TGTGCCAGCAGCGCAGGGACAGGGTACAATTTGGATACGCAGTATTTT. As protein: CASSAGTGYNLDTQYF.

The chain couples TRBV4-1 to TRBJ2-1, with D uncertain. The CDR3 is 15 residues long. Trimming shortened V by 0 bases and J by 3 bases, and 9 bases separated the two germline ends. CDR1 MGHRA and CDR2 YSYEKL come from the germline V gene. CDR3 amino acids: CASSQEIADYNEQFF. As DNA, the CDR3 is TGCGCCAGCAGCCAAGAGATAGCAGACTACAATGAGCAGTTCTTC.

The gene calls are TRBV10-3 and TRBJ1-1, with 7 bases matching TRBD1. The CDR3 length is 15 residues. Looked up from germline, CDR1 is ENHRY and CDR2 is SYGVKD. V lost 3 bases to trimming and J lost 7 bases; unmatched junction nucleotides: 11. The CDR3 DNA reads as TGTGCCATCAGTGACGTAAGGGGGCTAAAGGGTGAAGCTTTCTTT. It yields the protein CAISDVRGLKGEAFF.

The chain is built from TRBV30 and TRBJ1-2; D gene uncertain. CDR3 size: 14 residues. The germline V gene encodes CDR1 GTSNPN and CDR2 SVGIG (reference sequence). V lost 1 base and J lost 8, with 17 bases in between. The CDR3 region is CAWSGLARRAGYTF. CDR3 DNA: TGTGCCTGGAGTGGCCTCGCTCGCCGAGCGGGCTACACCTTC.

The sample holds a few counts of this clone. This sequence joins TRBV4-1 and TRBJ2-7; 7 bases align to TRBD2. Germline assignment: CDR1 MGHRA and CDR2 YSYEKL. Trimming took 3 bases from V and 3 from J; bases not matched to a gene: 5. The CDR3 loop spans 14 amino acids. The CDR3 sequence is CASSHTTSYYEQYF. The CDR3 nucleotides are TGCGCCAGCAGCCACACGACTAGCTACTACGAGCAGTACTTC.

The chain couples TRBV4-1 to TRBJ2-2; 11 bases are shared with TRBD2. CDR1 and CDR2 from the germline V gene are MGHRA and YSYEKL. After removal of 0 bases from V and 6 bases from J, the junction contained 6 bases not matched to a gene. This CDR3 has 17 residues. This CDR3 reads CASSQERLAGKSGELFF. The CDR3, as DNA: TGCGCCAGCAGCCAAGAGCGACTAGCGGGGAAATCCGGGGAGCTGTTTTTT.

The rearrangement links TRBV9 to TRBJ2-2; possible D gene TRBD2, 5 bases. CDR3 length: 15 residues. Trimming cost V 0 bases and J 7 bases, with 13 bases left between them. Per the germline V gene, CDR1 is SGDLS and CDR2 is YYNGEE. CDR3 in amino acids: CASSVEGGGGGELFF. In nucleotides, the CDR3 is TGTGCCAGCAGCGTAGAGGGTGGAGGCGGCGGGGAGCTGTTTTTT. Variable domain in full (rest from reference TRBV9 and TRBJ2-2): DSGVTQTPKHLITATGQRVTLRCSPRSGDLSVYWYQQSLDQGLQFLIQYYNGEERAKGNILERFSAQQFPDLHSELNLSSLELGDSALYFCASSVEGGGGGELFFGEGSRLTVL.

This chain joins TRBV7-8 and TRBJ2-1; perhaps TRBD1 as D (5 bases). The CDR3 is 14 residues long. Deletions cut 3 bases from V and 10 bases from J, with 16 bases between. From germline, CDR1 is SGHVS and CDR2 FQNEAQ. CDR3 nucleotide sequence: TGTGCCAGCAGCTTTCTGGGGCTTAGTGGGGAGCAGTTCTTC. Translating gives CASSFLGLSGEQFF. Using reference TRBV7-8 and TRBJ2-1 for the parts outside the CDR3, the full variable domain is GAGVSQSPRYKVAKRGQDVALRCDPISGHVSLFWYQQALGQGPEFLTYFQNEAQLDKSGLPSDRFFAERPEGSVSTLKIQRTQQEDSAVYLCASSFLGLSGEQFFGPGTRLTVL.

The chain employs TRBV7-8 and TRBJ1-5; D is ambiguous. The germline CDR1 and CDR2 sequences are SGHVS and FQNEAQ. V lost 5 bases and J 2 bases, leaving 13 bases between the germline ends. CDR3 length equals 15 residues. This chain's CDR3 is CASSEGRGGNQPQHF. Written as DNA, the CDR3 is TGTGCCAGCAGCGAAGGCCGGGGAGGCAATCAGCCCCAGCATTTT.

The chain employs TRBV29-1 and TRBJ2-3, with a tentative D call TRBD2 (5 bases). The CDR3 contains 13 residues. Per the germline V gene, CDR1 is SQVTM and CDR2 is ANQGSEA. V was clipped by 7 bases and J by 1 base, with 12 bases between them. The CDR3, as DNA: TGCAGCGGGTGGACTCGCCGCACAGATACGCAGTATTTT. It specifies CSGWTRRTDTQYF.